These 12 T cell receptor beta chains were sequenced from one sample in a study of blood T cell repertoires in COVID-19. This table comes from immunoSEQ multiplex PCR, and its TCRdb copy is limited to in-frame clones, with some not included. This sample yields roughly 200,000 clones, of which roughly 76% are seen a single time; 8.6% belongs to the top ten. Material: peripheral blood. All receptors derive from a woman in her forties or fifties with active or convalescent COVID-19.

This clone appeared once. CDR3 loop: CASSVEEGRASGELFF. The CDR3 DNA sequence: TGTGCCAGCAGCGTAGAAGAAGGGAGGGCCTCCGGGGAGCTGTTTTTT. The rearrangement joins TRBV9 to TRBJ2-2; TRBD2 matches at 7 bases. Germline V gene data show CDR1 as SGDLS and CDR2 as YYNGEE. V shed 0 bases, J shed 6 bases, and the junction held 8 bases outside the gene matches. The CDR3 spans 16 residues. Drawing the rest from reference TRBV9 and TRBJ2-2, the complete variable domain is DSGVTQTPKHLITATGQRVTLRCSPRSGDLSVYWYQQSLDQGLQFLIQYYNGEERAKGNILERFSAQQFPDLHSELNLSSLELGDSALYFCASSVEEGRASGELFFGEGSRLTVL.

The rearrangement joins TRBV2 to TRBJ1-2; D unclear. V was clipped by 6 bases and J by 6 bases, with 14 bases between them. The CDR3 extends over 13 amino acids. Germline V gives CDR1 SNHLY, CDR2 FYNNEI. The CDR3 nucleotides are TGTGCCAGCAGGGAGGGATCGGGAGATGGCTACACCTTC. It is translated as CASREGSGDGYTF.

The chain links TRBV19 to TRBJ2-1; TRBD2 agrees at 8 bases. This CDR3 comprises 17 residues. Looked up from germline, CDR1 is LNHDA and CDR2 is SQIVND (reference sequence). J lost 5 bases, V lost 7 bases, and 16 bases had no gene match. In DNA form, the CDR3 reads TGTGCCAGTACCCAAACCCTAGCGGGCCACCGACACAATGAGCAGTTCTTC. Translated: CASTQTLAGHRHNEQFF. Together with reference TRBV19 and TRBJ2-1, the CDR3 gives the full variable domain: DGGITQSPKYLFRKEGQNVTLSCEQNLNHDAMYWYRQDPGQGLRLIYYSQIVNDFQKGDIAEGYSVSREKKESFPLTVTSAQKNPTAFYLCASTQTLAGHRHNEQFFGPGTRLTVL.

This clone was observed a handful of times. The V and J genes are TRBV7-2 and TRBJ2-5; TRBD2 aligns across 10 bases. CDR3 length: 15 amino acids. The J segment lost 3 bases and the V segment lost 1 base, leaving 2 bases of the junction unmatched. The germline gives CDR1 SGHTA, CDR2 FQGNSA. CDR3 in DNA: TGTGCCAGCAGCTTAGGCGGACTAGCGGAAGAGACCCAGTACTTC. This translates into CASSLGGLAEETQYF.

This rearrangement joins TRBV5-1 to TRBJ2-5; TRBD2 matches at 7 bases. V was clipped by 4 bases and J by 3 bases; unmatched bases: 6. Germline V lookup: CDR1 SGHRS, CDR2 YFSETQ. The CDR3 has 14 amino acids. The CDR3 loop reads CASSPSGAKETQYF. The CDR3 nucleotides read TGCGCCAGCAGCCCCAGCGGGGCTAAAGAGACCCAGTACTTC.

V gene TRBV2 combines with J gene TRBJ2-2; no definite D call. Germline CDR1 is SNHLY and CDR2 is FYNNEI. The CDR3 sequence is 15 residues long. V dropped 1 base and J dropped 0 bases, with 6 bases sitting between them. The CDR3 coding sequence is TGTGCCAGCAGTGAAGGAGTCGCGAACACCGGGGAGCTGTTTTTT. Its protein product is CASSEGVANTGELFF.

The chain uses TRBV5-1 and TRBJ2-1, with 9 bases identical to TRBD2. Germline lookup yields CDR1 SGHRS and CDR2 YFSETQ. This CDR3 is built from 14 residues. The junction had 7 bases not matched to a gene; V was cut back by 2 bases and J by 10 bases. The CDR3 region is CASSFGSLAGEQFF. CDR3 DNA: TGCGCCAGCAGCTTCGGAAGTCTAGCGGGAGAGCAGTTCTTC.

This clone was detected once. The V call is TRBV6-2 or TRBV6-3, the J call TRBJ1-1; no firm D call. Germline assignment: CDR1 MNHEY and CDR2 SVGEGT. There are 15 residues in the CDR3. Trimming took 2 bases from V and 5 from J, leaving 15 bases between them. CDR3 sequence: CASSYTGSGWTEAFF. The DNA for the CDR3 is TGTGCCAGCAGTTACACCGGAAGCGGGTGGACTGAAGCTTTCTTT.

The rearrangement uses TRBV5-1 and TRBJ2-3; 8 bases are a match to TRBD2. Per the germline V gene, CDR1 is SGHRS and CDR2 is YFSETQ. Germline trimming cut 5 bases from V and 5 bases from J; bases unmatched to any gene: 13. The CDR3 contains 16 residues. The CDR3 sequence: CASSYRSGGSRDTQYF. CDR3 coding DNA: TGCGCCAGCAGTTATCGCAGCGGGGGCTCCAGAGATACGCAGTATTTT.

The chain has TRBV7-2 and TRBJ1-6, with 8 bases identical to TRBD1. Germline CDR1 SGHTA, CDR2 FQGNSA. With 3 bases clipped from V and 10 bases from J, the junction kept 5 bases outside the gene matches. The CDR3 contains 14 residues. CDR3 nucleotides: TGTGCCAGCAGCTTGCAGGGGGCCGTCTCACCCCTCCACTTT. This gives the protein CASSLQGAVSPLHF.

V and J are TRBV6-2 or TRBV6-3 and TRBJ2-2; D uncertain. CDR1 and CDR2 (germline): MNHEY, SVGEGT. V dropped 3 bases and J dropped 2 bases, with 10 bases sitting between them. The CDR3 is 15 residues long. The chain's CDR3 is CASSYAVANTGELFF. CDR3 DNA sequence: TGTGCCAGCAGTTATGCGGTAGCCAACACCGGGGAGCTGTTTTTT.

This clone was seen a handful of times. The rearrangement joins TRBV19 to TRBJ1-5, with D hard to call. V was pared by 3 bases and J by 3 bases, with 18 bases between. CDR1 and CDR2 (germline): LNHDA, SQIVND (reference sequence). CDR3 length: 17 residues. The CDR3 loop reads CASSIQGGKVTNQPQHF. CDR3 nucleotides: TGTGCCAGTAGTATCCAAGGAGGGAAGGTAACCAATCAGCCCCAGCATTTT.